These T cell receptor beta chains were read from a single sample in a study of shared clonotypes between healthy human individuals. The repertoire was sequenced with immunoSEQ multiplex PCR; TCRdb's copy has only in-frame clones and lacks some. The sample consists of about 2.4 million clones, more than 80% of them appearing once. Material for sequencing was naive CD4+ T cells sorted from blood. The receptors originated from a man aged 18 to 30 in good health. Each CDR3 is given with its conserved first and last residue. D genes are given only for firm matches. Some rows mark clone size as missing; the rest say once, few, many or name a class of expanded clone.

V gene,J gene,CDR3 length,D gene,clone size,CDR3 protein,CDR3 DNA
TRBV2,TRBJ2-4,16,TRBD1,NA,CASSEAKRGPLNIQYF,TGTGCCAGCAGTGAAGCTAAAAGGGGGCCCTTGAACATTCAGTACTTC
TRBV29-1,TRBJ2-2,14,NA,NA,CSVGWGSNTGELFF,TGCAGCGTTGGGTGGGGGTCGAACACCGGGGAGCTGTTTTTT
TRBV2,TRBJ1-1,14,NA,NA,CASMSGPGGTEAFF,TGTGCCAGCATGAGTGGGCCTGGGGGGACTGAAGCTTTCTTT
TRBV28,TRBJ2-5,12,TRBD1,once,CAIDRGQETQYF,TGTGCCATCGACAGGGGCCAAGAGACCCAGTACTTC
TRBV5-1,TRBJ2-5,15,TRBD2,NA,CASSLGLAHQETQYF,TGCGCCAGCAGCTTGGGACTAGCGCACCAAGAGACCCAGTACTTC
TRBV5-6,TRBJ2-3,14,NA,NA,CASSLGALTDTQYF,TGTGCCAGCAGCTTGGGGGCGCTTACAGATACGCAGTATTTT
TRBV7-2,TRBJ2-3,14,NA,NA,CASSFGGPPDTQYF,TGTGCCAGCAGCTTTGGGGGGCCCCCAGATACGCAGTATTTT
TRBV10-3,TRBJ2-7,15,NA,NA,CATSGDGGSIYEQYF,TGTGCCACGTCCGGGGATGGGGGAAGCATCTACGAGCAGTACTTC
TRBV29-1,TRBJ2-3,15,NA,NA,CSPQGLPGKADTQYF,TGCAGCCCCCAAGGGTTGCCAGGGAAAGCAGATACGCAGTATTTT
TRBV5-1,TRBJ2-2,16,NA,NA,CASSLHREVTSGELFF,TGCGCCAGCAGCTTACACAGGGAGGTGACGTCCGGGGAGCTGTTTTTT
TRBV30,TRBJ1-3,14,TRBD1,NA,CAWQTGGFGNTIYF,TGTGCCTGGCAGACAGGGGGCTTTGGAAACACCATATATTTT
TRBV5-1,TRBJ2-2,16,NA,NA,CASSLEWGRGTGELFF,TGCGCCAGCAGCTTGGAGTGGGGGCGAGGCACCGGGGAGCTGTTTTTT
TRBV5-4,TRBJ2-7,17,TRBD2,NA,CASSLGGLAGVPYEQYF,TGTGCCAGCAGCTTAGGGGGACTAGCGGGTGTCCCCTACGAGCAGTACTTC
TRBV2,TRBJ2-2,13,NA,NA,CASSELRVGELFF,TGTGCCAGCAGTGAATTGAGGGTCGGGGAGCTGTTTTTT
TRBV5-4,TRBJ2-4,15,NA,once,CASSLGGVAKNIQYF,TGTGCCAGCAGCTTGGGAGGAGTAGCCAAAAACATTCAGTACTTC
TRBV27,TRBJ1-5,12,NA,NA,CASSPPRGAQHF,TGTGCCAGCAGTCCCCCCCGCGGGGCCCAGCATTTT
TRBV30,TRBJ1-1,13,NA,few,CAWSGASNTEAFF,TGTGCCTGGAGCGGGGCCAGCAACACTGAAGCTTTCTTT
TRBV15,TRBJ2-7,14,NA,NA,CATSQDLGPYEQYF,TGTGCCACCAGCCAAGACTTAGGCCCCTACGAGCAGTACTTC
TRBV7-9,TRBJ2-5,15,NA,NA,CASSLGTTGGETQYF,TGTGCCAGCAGCTTAGGAACTACAGGAGGGGAGACCCAGTACTTC
TRBV6-5,TRBJ2-5,14,NA,NA,CASSPGRIQETQYF,TGTGCCAGCAGCCCCGGACGGATCCAAGAGACCCAGTACTTC
TRBV5-1,TRBJ1-2,16,TRBD1,NA,CASSLALATGGGGYTF,TGCGCCAGCAGCTTGGCCCTCGCGACAGGGGGCGGCGGCTACACCTTC
TRBV4-3,TRBJ2-1,15,TRBD2,NA,CASSQEGRLANEQFF,TGCGCCAGCAGCCAAGAAGGGCGACTAGCCAATGAGCAGTTCTTC
TRBV5-1,TRBJ2-5,16,NA,NA,CASSLEGSREGETQYF,TGCGCCAGCAGCTTGGAAGGCAGCCGAGAGGGAGAGACCCAGTACTTC
TRBV7-8,TRBJ2-7,12,NA,NA,CASSLAHMEQYF,TGTGCCAGCAGCTTAGCTCATATGGAGCAGTACTTC
TRBV2,TRBJ1-2,13,TRBD1,NA,CASSVSEQGLSFF,TGTGCCAGCAGTGTATCAGAACAGGGGCTATCTTTCTTC
TRBV6-5,TRBJ1-1,14,NA,NA,CASSYSAANTEAFF,TGTGCCAGCAGTTACTCAGCAGCGAACACTGAAGCTTTCTTT
TRBV10-3,TRBJ2-1,15,TRBD1,NA,CAISESRTGFNEQFF,TGTGCCATCAGTGAGTCCAGGACAGGTTTCAATGAGCAGTTCTTC
TRBV7-9,TRBJ2-7,15,TRBD2,NA,CASSFLAGASYEQYF,TGTGCCAGCAGCTTTCTAGCGGGGGCTTCCTACGAGCAGTACTTC
TRBV12-5,TRBJ2-2,15,TRBD1,NA,CASGLGQGAAGELFF,TGTGCTAGTGGCCTGGGACAGGGGGCGGCCGGGGAGCTGTTTTTT
TRBV6-1,TRBJ1-2,11,NA,NA,CAGTDGYGYTF,TGTGCCGGTACTGACGGCTATGGCTACACCTTC
TRBV2,TRBJ2-3,17,NA,NA,CASSELRLGTGADTQYF,TGTGCCAGCAGTGAGCTTCGTTTGGGGACCGGGGCAGATACGCAGTATTTT
TRBV15,TRBJ1-5,15,NA,NA,CATSRVGERNQPQHF,TGTGCCACCAGCAGAGTTGGCGAAAGGAATCAGCCCCAGCATTTT
TRBV5-4,TRBJ1-4,18,NA,once,CASSSSPQGLTVDEKLFF,TGTGCCAGCAGCTCATCCCCGCAGGGGTTAACGGTAGATGAAAAACTGTTTTTT
TRBV19,TRBJ1-5,12,NA,NA,CASSISGQPQHF,TGTGCCAGTAGTATATCAGGTCAGCCCCAGCATTTT
TRBV6-5,TRBJ2-3,14,TRBD1,NA,CASRPQGATDTQYF,TGTGCCAGCAGGCCTCAGGGGGCCACAGATACGCAGTATTTT
TRBV11-2,TRBJ1-3,15,TRBD1,NA,CASSPEGAAGNTIYF,TGTGCCAGCAGTCCCGAGGGGGCTGCTGGAAACACCATATATTTT
TRBV2,TRBJ1-2,13,NA,NA,CASSGGGAYGYTF,TGTGCCAGCAGTGGGGGGGGCGCCTATGGCTACACCTTC
TRBV11-2,TRBJ2-7,14,NA,NA,CASRQGTVSYEQYF,TGTGCCAGCAGACAGGGAACGGTCTCCTACGAGCAGTACTTC
TRBV5-1,TRBJ2-2,15,TRBD2,NA,CASLGLAGNTGELFF,TGCGCCAGCCTTGGACTAGCGGGGAACACCGGGGAGCTGTTTTTT
TRBV7-9,TRBJ2-1,12,NA,NA,CASSLDEFEQFF,TGTGCCAGCAGCTTAGACGAGTTTGAGCAGTTCTTC
TRBV7-2,TRBJ2-7,16,TRBD2,once,CASSWGGSGSPYEQYF,TGTGCCAGCAGCTGGGGGGGTAGCGGGAGTCCATACGAGCAGTACTTC
TRBV19,TRBJ1-1,14,NA,NA,CASTQGSLNTEAFF,TGTGCCAGTACCCAGGGGTCTCTGAACACTGAAGCTTTCTTT
TRBV27,TRBJ2-7,15,TRBD1,NA,CASSLRQGFTYEQYF,TGTGCCAGCAGTTTACGACAGGGATTCACCTACGAGCAGTACTTC
TRBV6-5,TRBJ2-3,15,TRBD2,NA,CASSTSGSGTDTQYF,TGTGCCAGCAGTACTAGCGGGTCGGGTACAGATACGCAGTATTTT
TRBV30,TRBJ1-1,10,NA,few,CAWRGVEAFF,TGTGCCTGGAGGGGAGTTGAAGCTTTCTTT
TRBV7-9,TRBJ2-2,16,TRBD1,NA,CASSQHWTGGSGELFF,TGTGCCAGCAGCCAGCACTGGACAGGGGGATCCGGGGAGCTGTTTTTT
TRBV9,TRBJ2-7,13,NA,NA,CASSVGQVYEQYF,TGTGCCAGCAGCGTAGGACAGGTCTACGAGCAGTACTTC
TRBV19,TRBJ2-4,13,NA,NA,CASSDRAKNIQYF,TGTGCCAGTAGTGACAGGGCCAAAAACATTCAGTACTTC
TRBV2,TRBJ1-1,11,TRBD1,NA,CAGETGSEAFF,TGTGCCGGGGAGACAGGGTCGGAAGCTTTCTTT
TRBV7-2,TRBJ1-5,16,NA,NA,CASSLNRGGGNQPQHF,TGTGCCAGCAGCTTAAATAGGGGGGGAGGCAATCAGCCCCAGCATTTT
TRBV28,TRBJ1-1,14,NA,few,CASTLDSMNTEAFF,TGTGCCAGCACCCTGGACAGCATGAACACTGAAGCTTTCTTT
TRBV28,TRBJ2-7,15,NA,NA,CASSSYSGLFYEQYF,TGTGCCAGCAGTTCCTACTCGGGACTGTTCTACGAGCAGTACTTC
TRBV28,TRBJ2-7,14,TRBD1,NA,CASSRPGQSYEQYF,TGTGCCAGCAGCCGACCGGGACAGTCCTACGAGCAGTACTTC
TRBV30,TRBJ2-7,13,TRBD1,NA,CACRQGSTYEQYF,TGTGCCTGCCGACAGGGGTCTACCTACGAGCAGTACTTC